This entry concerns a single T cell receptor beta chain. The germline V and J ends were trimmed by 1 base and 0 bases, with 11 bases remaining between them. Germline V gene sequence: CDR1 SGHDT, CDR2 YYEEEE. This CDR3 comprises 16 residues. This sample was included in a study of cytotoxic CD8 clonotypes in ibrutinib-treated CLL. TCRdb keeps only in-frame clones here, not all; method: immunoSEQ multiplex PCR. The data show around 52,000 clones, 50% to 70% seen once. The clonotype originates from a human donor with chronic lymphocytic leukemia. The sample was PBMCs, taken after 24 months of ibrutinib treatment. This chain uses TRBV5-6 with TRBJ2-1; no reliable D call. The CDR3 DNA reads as TGTGCCAGCAGCTTGCCGACCTCGAGCTCCTACAATGAGCAGTTCTTC. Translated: CASSLPTSSSYNEQFF.